What follows are 12 T cell receptor beta chains derived from one specimen sequenced in a study of blood T cell repertoires in COVID-19. Assay used: immunoSEQ multiplex PCR; TCRdb lists only in-frame clones, some missing. This table has 150,000 to 200,000 clones, approximately 88% appearing once. Sequenced sample: PBMCs or T cells enriched from blood (not recorded which). Every receptor here comes from a man in his sixties or seventies who had been exposed to COVID-19.

V gene TRBV5-4 combines with J gene TRBJ2-1, with TRBD1 identical over 9 bases. The trim removed 3 bases at V and 6 bases at J, leaving 4 bases unmatched. CDR3 length: 14 residues. The germline V gene has CDR1 SGHNT and CDR2 YYREEE (reference sequence). The CDR3 here is CASSWDRARNEQFF. The CDR3 nucleotides read TGTGCCAGCAGCTGGGACAGGGCCCGCAATGAGCAGTTCTTC.

The V and J genes are TRBV9 and TRBJ2-1; maybe TRBD1 (6 bases). This CDR3 contains 15 residues. The germline gives CDR1 SGDLS, CDR2 YYNGEE. The ends were cut back, 3 bases at V and 5 bases at J, with 15 bases in the middle. CDR3: CASSAQGQQNNEQFF. CDR3 DNA sequence: TGTGCCAGCAGCGCCCAAGGACAGCAAAACAATGAGCAGTTCTTC.

The chain is built from TRBV6-5 and TRBJ2-3; 9 positions match TRBD2. V was pared by 8 bases and J by 1 base, with 4 bases of the junction left unmatched. The V gene's germline CDR1 is MNHEY and CDR2 SVGAGI. The CDR3 loop spans 14 amino acids. CDR3 sequence (DNA): TGTGCCAGCTCGACTAGCGGCGGCACAGATACGCAGTATTTT. It translates to CASSTSGGTDTQYF.

This clone was counted a few times. The V call is TRBV7-2, the J call TRBJ2-7; 7 nucleotides agree with TRBD2. Unmatched junction bases numbered 5, after V lost 4 bases and J lost 5 bases. Germline CDR1 is SGHTA and CDR2 is FQGNSA. The CDR3 runs 13 residues. DNA of the CDR3: TGTGCCAGCAGCTCAACTAGCGCCCACGAGCAGTACTTC. This sequence encodes CASSSTSAHEQYF.

The chain couples TRBV7-6 to TRBJ2-1, with 7 bases that match TRBD2. The V gene end was trimmed by 4 bases and the J gene end by 2 bases; junction bases not matched to a gene: 5. The CDR3 contains 15 residues. CDR1 is SGHVS and CDR2 is FNYEAQ in the germline V gene. CDR3 in DNA: TGTGCCAGCAGCTCCTCTAGCGGTGCCTACAATGAGCAGTTCTTC. It encodes CASSSSSGAYNEQFF. Based on the CDR3 plus reference TRBV7-6 and TRBJ2-1, the full variable domain is GAGVSQSPRYKVTKRGQDVALRCDPISGHVSLYWYRQALGQGPEFLTYFNYEAQQDKSGLPNDRFSAERPEGSISTLTIQRTEQRDSAMYRCASSSSSGAYNEQFFGPGTRLTVL.

The V and J genes are TRBV11-2 and TRBJ1-1; TRBD1 might be the D (5 bases). Germline values: CDR1 SGHAT, CDR2 FQNNGV. V lost 4 bases and J lost 5, with 14 bases in between. The CDR3 covers 14 residues. The CDR3 DNA follows: TGTGCCAGCAGCTCCTTCGGGGGGACGACTGAAGCTTTCTTT. It yields the protein CASSSFGGTTEAFF.

This clone appeared once. This chain uses TRBV29-1 with TRBJ2-1; D may be TRBD1 (5 bases). V dropped 4 bases and J dropped 0 bases, with 7 bases sitting between them. Germline lookup yields CDR1 SQVTM and CDR2 ANQGSEA. CDR3 length equals 13 residues. CDR3 sequence reads: CSVGQYSYNEQFF. As DNA, the CDR3 is TGCAGCGTTGGACAGTACTCCTACAATGAGCAGTTCTTC.

The chain carries TRBV6-2 or TRBV6-3 and TRBJ1-1, with unresolved D. The V gene's germline CDR1 is MNHEY and CDR2 SVGEGT. The V end was cut by 4 bases, the J end by 7 bases, with 16 bases between. The CDR3 consists of 14 residues. CDR3 in amino acids: CASSFSGRRVEAFF. CDR3 DNA: TGTGCCAGCAGTTTTTCCGGGAGGAGGGTTGAAGCTTTCTTT.

The chain links TRBV18 to TRBJ1-3, with TRBD1 identical over 10 bases. V trimming: 4 bases; J trimming: 0 bases; junction bases outside the gene matches: 3. Per germline, CDR1 KGHSH and CDR2 LQKENI. This CDR3 region has 16 residues. CDR3 DNA sequence: TGTGCCAGCTCACGACAGGGGGCGAGCTCTGGAAACACCATATATTTT. Its translation is CASSRQGASSGNTIYF.

This clone has a single count. In DNA form, the CDR3 reads TGTGCCAGCAGACGATCGGGGGGAGCTTTCTTT. Its protein product is CASRRSGGAFF. The genes are TRBV12-3 or TRBV12-4 and TRBJ1-1, with D possibly matching TRBD1 (5 bases). V gave up 6 bases and J gave up 10 bases, with 12 bases separating them. This CDR3 spans 11 amino acids.

V usage is TRBV3-1 (or the pseudogene TRBV3-2) and J usage is TRBJ1-6; D unclear. CDR3 length: 11 residues. Germline CDR1 LGHDT, CDR2 YNNKEL (reference sequence). V was pared by 4 bases and J by 12 bases, with 7 bases between. The CDR3 DNA reads as TGTGCCAGCAGCCCCAGGTTACCCCTCCACTTT. Residues: CASSPRLPLHF.

CDR3 in amino acids: CASRPPQDSSYNEQFF. The CDR3, as DNA: TGCGCCAGCCGGCCCCCCCAAGACAGTTCCTACAATGAGCAGTTCTTC. The chain joins TRBV5-1 to TRBJ2-1, with D possibly being TRBD1 (5 bases). The germline CDR1 and CDR2 sequences are SGHRS and YFSETQ. Trimming took off 7 bases at V and 1 base at J, with 18 bases between the two ends. This CDR3 spans 16 amino acids.